The sequence of this T cell receptor (beta chain) was determined in a study of blood T cell repertoires in COVID-19 (dated by TCRdb to 2018 to 2021). Some background on the complete study: Collaborator samples came from the United States, Italy and Spain and covered acute and convalescent phases of COVID-19. Where HLA class I and class II types were available, the types were taken from metadata supplied by the sample provider, not from assay-based typing. Subjects who had been exposed to COVID-19, were actively infected with it, or had recovered from it provided the deeply sampled blood TCRbeta repertoires that made up the dataset. A de-identified subject ID, COVID-19 status, age in years and sex were almost always included in the sample metadata. The prospective study material was composed of cDNA or gDNA derived from T cells, B-cell-depleted T cells, or PBMCs. The samples were drawn from two sources: the first 160 participants of the ongoing ImmuneRACE study, and 1,000 to 1,500 subjects contributed by 6 global collaborators. The repertoires were released in a freely available public database meant as a resource for research on the immune response to SARS-CoV-2.

Whole blood was collected in K2EDTA tubes by collaborating institutions according to the institutions' own protocols. For TCRbeta analysis, collaborators shipped samples in one of three forms: frozen whole blood, isolated PBMCs, or DNA extracted from either of those sample types. In the case of this clone: No antigen is known for it. The input lacks base qualities; no much larger clone sits a single base away.

Relative to germline, V is 8 bases shorter and J is 5 bases shorter, with 21 bases between their ends. CDR1 MDHEN and CDR2 SYDVKM are derived from the germline V gene. Reading from cysteine to phenylalanine, the CDR3 counts 15 amino acids. The entry retains the CDR3 DNA only, 45 bases that are in frame from base 1. TCRbeta CDR3 regions were amplified from genomic DNA using the immunoSEQ Assay, a bias-controlled multiplex PCR. The study's processing was this. Nucleated cell counts per sample were estimated from amplification of reference gene primers within the assay. To quantify the absolute abundance of each unique TCRbeta CDR3 rearrangement, sequence reads were collapsed and filtered. Productive Simpson clonality was computed per sample as the square root of Simpson's diversity index over productive rearrangements. TCRdb obtained this table from immuneACCESS and retained in-frame rearrangements with V and J assigned. These tables miss some clones; where compared with another copy, unresolved V genes account for less than half of the shortfall, and the remainder is unexplained. V, J and clone size derive from that table, while D and trimming were established from the DNA sequence. In all, the sample holds about 120,000 clones, and about 90% of those were seen once. The ten top clones hold 25% to 35% of the sample.

Findings and caveats that apply to the study as a whole: How much clinical and demographic metadata was included differed by source and by participant, and the metadata was provided uncurated.

The sequenced sample consisted of peripheral blood. This sequence was found in a woman in her seventies with acute or convalescent COVID-19. This sequence uses TRBV28 and TRBJ1-2; a tentative D call is TRBD1 (6 bases match). The DNA sequence is given as TGTGCCAGCGGCTTGGAACAGGGTGCCGAGTATGGCTACACCTTC. It translates to CASGLEQGAEYGYTF.